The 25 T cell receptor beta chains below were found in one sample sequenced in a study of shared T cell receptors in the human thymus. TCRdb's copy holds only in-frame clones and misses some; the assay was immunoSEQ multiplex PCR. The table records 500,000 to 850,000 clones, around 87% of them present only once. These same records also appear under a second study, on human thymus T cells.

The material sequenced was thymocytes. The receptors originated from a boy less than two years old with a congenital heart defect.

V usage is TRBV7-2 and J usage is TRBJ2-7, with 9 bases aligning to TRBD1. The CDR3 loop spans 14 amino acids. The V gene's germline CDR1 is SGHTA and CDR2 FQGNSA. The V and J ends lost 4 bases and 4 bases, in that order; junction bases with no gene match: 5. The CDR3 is CASSSGTGWYEQYF. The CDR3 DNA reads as TGTGCCAGCAGCTCCGGGACAGGGTGGTACGAGCAGTACTTC.

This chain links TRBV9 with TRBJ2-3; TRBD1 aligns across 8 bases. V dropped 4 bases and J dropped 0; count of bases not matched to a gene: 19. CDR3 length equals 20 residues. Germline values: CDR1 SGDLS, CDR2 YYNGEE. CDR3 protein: CASSLSDRDRYRHSTDTQYF. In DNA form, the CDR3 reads TGTGCCAGCAGCCTAAGCGATAGGGACAGGTATCGTCACAGCACAGATACGCAGTATTTT.

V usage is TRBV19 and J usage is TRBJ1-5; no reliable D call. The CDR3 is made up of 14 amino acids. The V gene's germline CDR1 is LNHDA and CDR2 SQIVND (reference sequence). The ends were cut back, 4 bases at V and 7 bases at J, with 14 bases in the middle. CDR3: CASSTQSSSQPQHF. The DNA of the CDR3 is TGTGCCAGTAGTACCCAATCGTCAAGCCAGCCCCAGCATTTT.

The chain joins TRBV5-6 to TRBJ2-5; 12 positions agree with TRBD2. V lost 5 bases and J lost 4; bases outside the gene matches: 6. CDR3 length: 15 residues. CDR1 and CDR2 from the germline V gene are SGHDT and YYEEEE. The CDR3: CASRKLAGGGETQYF. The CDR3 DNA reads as TGTGCCAGCAGAAAACTAGCGGGAGGAGGAGAGACCCAGTACTTC.

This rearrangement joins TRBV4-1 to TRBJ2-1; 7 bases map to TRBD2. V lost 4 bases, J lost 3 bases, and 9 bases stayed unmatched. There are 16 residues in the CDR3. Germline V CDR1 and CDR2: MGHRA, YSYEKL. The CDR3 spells CASSLGGGGHYNEQFF. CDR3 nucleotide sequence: TGCGCCAGCAGCCTCGGTGGCGGGGGTCACTACAATGAGCAGTTCTTC.

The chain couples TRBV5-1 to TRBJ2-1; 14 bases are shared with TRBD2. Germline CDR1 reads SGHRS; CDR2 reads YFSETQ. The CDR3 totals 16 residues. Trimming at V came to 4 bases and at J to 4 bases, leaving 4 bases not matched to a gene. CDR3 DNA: TGCGCCAGCAGCCTTCGGACTAGCGGGGGGTACAATGAGCAGTTCTTC. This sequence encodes CASSLRTSGGYNEQFF.

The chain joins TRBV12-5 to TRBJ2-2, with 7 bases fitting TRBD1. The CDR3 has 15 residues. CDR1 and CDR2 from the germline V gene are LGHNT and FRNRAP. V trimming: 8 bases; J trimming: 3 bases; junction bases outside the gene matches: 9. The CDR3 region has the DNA TGTGCTAGTATCAAACGACAGGGTCACACCGGGGAGCTGTTTTTT. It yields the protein CASIKRQGHTGELFF.

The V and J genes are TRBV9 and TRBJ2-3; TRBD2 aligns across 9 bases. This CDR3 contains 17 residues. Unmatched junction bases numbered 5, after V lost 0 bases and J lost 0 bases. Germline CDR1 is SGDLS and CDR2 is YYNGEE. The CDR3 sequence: CASSVEGSGRSTDTQYF. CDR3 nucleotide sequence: TGTGCCAGCAGCGTAGAGGGTAGCGGGAGAAGCACAGATACGCAGTATTTT.

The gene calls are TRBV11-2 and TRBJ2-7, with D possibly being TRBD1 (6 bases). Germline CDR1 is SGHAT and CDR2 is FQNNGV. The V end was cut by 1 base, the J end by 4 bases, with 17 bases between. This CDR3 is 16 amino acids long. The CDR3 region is CASSLGTGHLKYEQYF. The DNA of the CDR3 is TGTGCCAGCAGCTTAGGGACGGGACATCTCAAGTACGAGCAGTACTTC.

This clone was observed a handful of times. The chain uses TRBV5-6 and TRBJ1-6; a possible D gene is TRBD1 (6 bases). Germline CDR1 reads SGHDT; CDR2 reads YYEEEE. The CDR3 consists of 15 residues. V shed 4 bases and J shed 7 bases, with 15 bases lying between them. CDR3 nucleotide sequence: TGTGCCAGCAGCCCGGATTCTGACAGGAATTCACCCCTCCACTTT. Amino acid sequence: CASSPDSDRNSPLHF.

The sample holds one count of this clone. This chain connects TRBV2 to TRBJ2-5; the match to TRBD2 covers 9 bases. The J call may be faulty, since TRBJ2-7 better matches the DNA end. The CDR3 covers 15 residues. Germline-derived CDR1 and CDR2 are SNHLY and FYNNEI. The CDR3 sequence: CASSEKLAGPYEQYF. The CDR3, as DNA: TGTGCCAGCAGTGAAAAACTAGCGGGCCCCTACGAGCAGTACTTC.

CDR3 sequence (DNA): TGCGCCAGCAGCTTGAGAGGAGACAATCAGCCCCAGCATTTT. Translated, it gives CASSLRGDNQPQHF. J is TRBJ1-5 and V is TRBV5-1; no clear D gene. The V gene's germline CDR1 is SGHRS and CDR2 YFSETQ. V shed 1 base and J shed 3 bases, with 8 bases lying between them. This CDR3 contains 14 residues.

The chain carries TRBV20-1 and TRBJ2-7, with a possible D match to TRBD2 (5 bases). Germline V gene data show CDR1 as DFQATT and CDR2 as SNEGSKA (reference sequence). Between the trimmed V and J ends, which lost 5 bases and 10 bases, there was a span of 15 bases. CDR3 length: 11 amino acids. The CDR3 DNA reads TGCAGTGCTGAAAGAGGGAACCATCAGTACTTC. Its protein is CSAERGNHQYF.

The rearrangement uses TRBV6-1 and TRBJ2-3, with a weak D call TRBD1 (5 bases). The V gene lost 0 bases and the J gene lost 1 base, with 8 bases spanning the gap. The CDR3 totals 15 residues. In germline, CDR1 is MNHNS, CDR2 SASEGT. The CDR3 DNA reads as TGTGCCAGCAGTGAAGCCAGGGTTGGCACAGATACGCAGTATTTT. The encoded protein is CASSEARVGTDTQYF.

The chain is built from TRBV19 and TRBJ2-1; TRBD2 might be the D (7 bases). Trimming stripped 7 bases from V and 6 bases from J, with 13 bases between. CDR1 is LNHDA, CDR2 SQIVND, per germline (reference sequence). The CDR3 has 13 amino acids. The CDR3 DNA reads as TGTGCCAGTAAATCGCGGGGGCGCAATGAGCAGTTCTTC. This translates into CASKSRGRNEQFF.

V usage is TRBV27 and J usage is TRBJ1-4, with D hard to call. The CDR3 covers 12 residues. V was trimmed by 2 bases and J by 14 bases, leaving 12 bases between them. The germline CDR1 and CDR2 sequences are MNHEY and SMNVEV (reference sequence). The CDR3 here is CASSLIEPRLFF. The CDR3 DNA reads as TGTGCCAGCAGTTTAATCGAGCCACGGCTGTTTTTT.

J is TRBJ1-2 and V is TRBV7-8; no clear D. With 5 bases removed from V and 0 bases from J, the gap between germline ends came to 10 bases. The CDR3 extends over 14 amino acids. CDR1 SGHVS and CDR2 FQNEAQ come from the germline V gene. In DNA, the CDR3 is TGTGCCAGCAGCCTAAGAAACGCTAACTATGGCTACACCTTC. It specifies CASSLRNANYGYTF.

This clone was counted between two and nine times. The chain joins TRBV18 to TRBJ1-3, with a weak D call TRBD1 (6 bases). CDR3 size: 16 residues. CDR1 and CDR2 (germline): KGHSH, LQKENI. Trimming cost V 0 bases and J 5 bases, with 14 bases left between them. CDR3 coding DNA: TGTGCCAGCTCACCACCGATCGAACAGGGTAGAAACACCATATATTTT. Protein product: CASSPPIEQGRNTIYF.

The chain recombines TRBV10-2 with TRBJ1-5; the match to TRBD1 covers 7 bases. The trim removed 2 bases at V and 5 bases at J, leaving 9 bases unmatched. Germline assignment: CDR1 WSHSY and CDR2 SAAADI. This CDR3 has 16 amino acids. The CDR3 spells CASSEADRAVDQPQHF. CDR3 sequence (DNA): TGCGCCAGCAGTGAGGCCGACAGGGCCGTCGATCAGCCCCAGCATTTT.

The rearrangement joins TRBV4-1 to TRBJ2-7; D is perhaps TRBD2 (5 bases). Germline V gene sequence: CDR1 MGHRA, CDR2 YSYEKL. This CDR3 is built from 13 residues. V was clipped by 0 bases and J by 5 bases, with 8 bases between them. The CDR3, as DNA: TGCGCCAGCAGCCAAGAAGAGGGCCACGAGCAGTACTTC. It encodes CASSQEEGHEQYF.

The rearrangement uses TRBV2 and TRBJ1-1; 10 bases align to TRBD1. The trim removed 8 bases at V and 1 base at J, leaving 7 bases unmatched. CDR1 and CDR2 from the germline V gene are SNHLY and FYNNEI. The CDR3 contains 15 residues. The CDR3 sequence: CASWDRGPQNTEAFF. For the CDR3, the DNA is TGTGCCAGCTGGGACAGGGGACCCCAGAACACTGAAGCTTTCTTT. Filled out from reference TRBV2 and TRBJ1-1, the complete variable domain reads EPEVTQTPSHQVTQMGQEVILRCVPISNHLYFYWYRQILGQKVEFLVSFYNNEISEKSEIFDDQFSVERPDGSNFTLKIRSTKLEDSAMYFCASWDRGPQNTEAFFGQGTRLTVV.

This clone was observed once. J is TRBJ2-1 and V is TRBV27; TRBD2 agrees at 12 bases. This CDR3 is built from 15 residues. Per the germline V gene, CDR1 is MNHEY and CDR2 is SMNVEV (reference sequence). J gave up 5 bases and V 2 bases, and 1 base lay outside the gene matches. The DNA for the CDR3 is TGTGCCAGCAGTTTAAGGACTAGCGGGGACAATGAGCAGTTCTTC. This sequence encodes CASSLRTSGDNEQFF.

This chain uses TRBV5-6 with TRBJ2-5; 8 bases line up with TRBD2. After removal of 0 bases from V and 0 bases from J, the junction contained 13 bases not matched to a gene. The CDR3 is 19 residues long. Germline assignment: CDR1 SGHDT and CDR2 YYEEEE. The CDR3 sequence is CASSLGPFSGDAYQETQYF. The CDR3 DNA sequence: TGTGCCAGCAGCTTGGGCCCTTTTAGCGGGGATGCGTACCAAGAGACCCAGTACTTC.

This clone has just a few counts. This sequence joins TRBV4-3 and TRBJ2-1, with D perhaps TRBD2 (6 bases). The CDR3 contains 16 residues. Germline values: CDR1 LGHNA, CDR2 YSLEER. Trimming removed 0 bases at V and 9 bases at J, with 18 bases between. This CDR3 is CASSQDRGLSVGEQFF. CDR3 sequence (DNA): TGCGCCAGCAGCCAAGATCGGGGACTCTCGGTGGGTGAGCAGTTCTTC.

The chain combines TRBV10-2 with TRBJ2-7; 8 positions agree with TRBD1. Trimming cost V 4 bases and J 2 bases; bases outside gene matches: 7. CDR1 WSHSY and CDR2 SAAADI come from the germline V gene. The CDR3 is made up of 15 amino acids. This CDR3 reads CASSGRDRRTYEQYF. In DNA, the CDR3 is TGCGCCAGCAGTGGGCGGGACAGGAGAACCTACGAGCAGTACTTC.